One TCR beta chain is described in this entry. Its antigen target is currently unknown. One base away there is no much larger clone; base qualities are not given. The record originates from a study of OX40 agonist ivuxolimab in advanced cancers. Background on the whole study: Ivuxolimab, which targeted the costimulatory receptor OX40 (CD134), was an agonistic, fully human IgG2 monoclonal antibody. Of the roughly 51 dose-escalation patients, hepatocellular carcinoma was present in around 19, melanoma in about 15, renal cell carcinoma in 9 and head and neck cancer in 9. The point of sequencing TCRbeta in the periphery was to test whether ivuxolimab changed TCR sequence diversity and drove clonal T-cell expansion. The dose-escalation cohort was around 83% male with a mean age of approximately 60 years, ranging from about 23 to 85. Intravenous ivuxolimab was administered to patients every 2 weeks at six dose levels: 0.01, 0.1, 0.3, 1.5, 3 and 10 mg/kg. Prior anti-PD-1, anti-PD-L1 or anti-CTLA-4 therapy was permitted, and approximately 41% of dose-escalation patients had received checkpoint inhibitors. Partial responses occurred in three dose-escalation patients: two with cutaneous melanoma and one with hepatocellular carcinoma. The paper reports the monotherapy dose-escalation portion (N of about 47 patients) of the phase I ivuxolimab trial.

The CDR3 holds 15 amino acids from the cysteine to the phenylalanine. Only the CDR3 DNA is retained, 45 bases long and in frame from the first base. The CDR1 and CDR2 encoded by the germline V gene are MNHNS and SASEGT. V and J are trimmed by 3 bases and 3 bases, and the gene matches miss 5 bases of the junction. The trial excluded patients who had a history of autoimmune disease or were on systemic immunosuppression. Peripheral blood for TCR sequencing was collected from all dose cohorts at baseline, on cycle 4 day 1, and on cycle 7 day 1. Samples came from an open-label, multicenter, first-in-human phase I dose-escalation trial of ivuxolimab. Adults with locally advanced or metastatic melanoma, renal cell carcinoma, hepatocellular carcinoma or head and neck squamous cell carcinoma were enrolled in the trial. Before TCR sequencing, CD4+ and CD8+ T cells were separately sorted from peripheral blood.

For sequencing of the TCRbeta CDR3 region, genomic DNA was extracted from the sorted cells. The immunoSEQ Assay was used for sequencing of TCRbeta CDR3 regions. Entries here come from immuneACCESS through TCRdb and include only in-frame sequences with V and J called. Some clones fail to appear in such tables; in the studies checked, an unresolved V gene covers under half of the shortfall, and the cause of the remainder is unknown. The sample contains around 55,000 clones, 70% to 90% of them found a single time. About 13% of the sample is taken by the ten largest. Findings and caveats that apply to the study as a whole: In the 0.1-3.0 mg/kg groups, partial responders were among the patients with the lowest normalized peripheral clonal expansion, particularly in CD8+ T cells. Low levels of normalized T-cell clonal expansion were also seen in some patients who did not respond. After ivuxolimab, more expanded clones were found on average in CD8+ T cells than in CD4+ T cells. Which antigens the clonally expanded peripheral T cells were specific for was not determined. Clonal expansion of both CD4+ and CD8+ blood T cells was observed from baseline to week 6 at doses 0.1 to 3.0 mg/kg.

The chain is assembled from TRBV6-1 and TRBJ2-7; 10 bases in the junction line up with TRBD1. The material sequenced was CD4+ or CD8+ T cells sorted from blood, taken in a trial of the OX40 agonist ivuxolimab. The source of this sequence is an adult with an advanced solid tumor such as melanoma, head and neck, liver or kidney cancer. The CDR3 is CASSDGTGEVYEQYF. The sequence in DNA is TGTGCCAGCAGTGACGGGACAGGGGAGGTCTACGAGCAGTACTTC.